What follows are 5 T cell receptor beta chains derived from one specimen sequenced in a study of shared clonotypes between healthy human individuals. The table came from immunoSEQ multiplex PCR; TCRdb's copy has only in-frame clones and leaves some out. The table includes roughly 320,000 clones, roughly 84% detected once. Source material: memory CD8+ T cells sorted from blood. Described subset: CD45RO+ cells pooled with CCR7-negative TemRA cells. The source is a man between 18 and 35 years old in good health.

The chain links TRBV4-2 to TRBJ2-7; 8 bases match TRBD1. Germline V gives CDR1 LGHNA, CDR2 YNFKEQ. The CDR3 totals 15 residues. The V gene end was trimmed by 4 bases and the J gene end by 2 bases; junction bases not matched to a gene: 7. The CDR3 loop reads CASSPIGTGPYEQYF. The CDR3 DNA follows: TGTGCCAGCAGCCCGATCGGGACAGGCCCCTACGAGCAGTACTTC.

The V and J genes are TRBV28 and TRBJ2-5; 12 positions match TRBD2. From germline, CDR1 is MDHEN and CDR2 SYDVKM. V was pared by 0 bases and J by 2 bases, with 4 bases of the junction left unmatched. The CDR3 extends over 17 amino acids. The CDR3 spells CASSLWTSGSGQETQYF. CDR3 nucleotide sequence: TGTGCCAGCAGTTTATGGACTAGCGGGAGTGGTCAAGAGACCCAGTACTTC.

The genes are TRBV7-9 and TRBJ2-2; tentative D call: TRBD2 (5 bases). Germline loops: CDR1 SEHNR, CDR2 FQNEAQ (reference sequence). This CDR3 is built from 17 residues. The V end was cut by 6 bases, the J end by 1 base, with 18 bases between. The CDR3 here is CASSPGSGNGNTGELFF. The CDR3 DNA reads as TGTGCCAGCAGTCCCGGGTCCGGGAACGGGAACACCGGGGAGCTGTTTTTT.

The chain joins TRBV29-1 to TRBJ2-7, with TRBD1 as a possible D gene (6 bases). CDR3 length: 14 residues. Deletions cut 7 bases from V and 2 bases from J, with 18 bases between. Germline V CDR1 and CDR2: SQVTM, ANQGSEA. The CDR3 here is CSAAAGEQPYEQYF. The CDR3 DNA reads TGCAGCGCGGCGGCAGGGGAACAACCCTACGAGCAGTACTTC.

This chain links TRBV7-8 with TRBJ1-6; 7 positions agree with TRBD1. CDR3 length: 17 residues. Germline CDR1 is SGHVS and CDR2 is FQNEAQ. V was pared by 5 bases and J by 0 bases, with 7 bases of the junction left unmatched. CDR3 DNA: TGTGCCAGCAGCCCCGACAGGGAGAGCTCCTATAATTCACCCCTCCACTTT. It translates to CASSPDRESSYNSPLHF.